The T cell receptor (beta chain) under discussion was sequenced for a study of CD8+ T cells in alopecia areata. Study background: Patients in the treated group were given tofacitinib by mouth, 5 to 10 mg twice a day. General observations from the study: Affected scalp, especially in alopecia totalis/universalis, had a higher clonality than normal scalp did.

On this clone itself: Antigen: not known.

Sampling of alopecia areata patients yielded lesional scalp punch biopsies as well as peripheral blood. TCR sequencing used cDNA made by reverse transcription of extracted RNA. Sequencing was performed with immunoSEQ multiplex PCR; in TCRdb, only in-frame clones are kept and a portion is missing. Of over 14,000 clones listed, approximately 61% were seen once; the top ten hold roughly 10%. The length of the CDR3 is 14 residues. V was trimmed by 5 bases and J by 3 bases, leaving 14 bases between them. Germline V gene data show CDR1 as SGHVS and CDR2 as FNYEAQ. The chain combines TRBV7-6 with TRBJ2-7; D possibly corresponds to TRBD1 (6 bases). This sequence was found in a human donor with alopecia areata. Specimen: skin, collected at week 0. CDR3 DNA: TGTGCCAGCAGCATTCATCCACAGGGCTACGAGCAGTACTTC. Residues: CASSIHPQGYEQYF.